This T cell receptor beta chain was sequenced in a study of blood T cell repertoires in COVID-19. The CDR3 consists of 13 residues. V was clipped by 2 bases and J by 4 bases, with 8 bases between them. As handled by the study authors: Amplified reference gene primers provided the basis for estimating nucleated cell counts. Sequencing was performed with immunoSEQ multiplex PCR; in TCRdb, only in-frame clones are kept and a portion is missing. The D gene and trimming were derived from the DNA, and the V and J assignments and clone size from that table. The sample contains around 150,000 clones, approximately 90% of which appear only once.

The sequenced material came from peripheral blood. The rearrangement uses TRBV12-3 or TRBV12-4 and TRBJ1-2; D might be TRBD1 (6 bases). The TCR sequence derives from a man aged 18 to 29 with acute or convalescent COVID-19. The DNA for the CDR3 is TGTGCCAGCAGTTTAAGGGGGGGCTATGGCTACACCTTC. It codes for CASSLRGGYGYTF.